The 9 T cell receptor beta chains presented below share a single source sample, sequenced in a study of CD8 T cells in ankylosing spondylitis. Study-wide findings and caveats: Typical of ankylosing spondylitis blood, it appeared, was a TCR beta motif of roughly eight highly homologous variants.

Using its own MiXCR run on the 5' RACE reads, TCRdb lists one record per CDR3 protein. The sample has over 600,000 distinct CDR3 sequences, about 20% seen once. No antigen has been assigned to these receptors. Specimen: blood, either unsorted or a sorted T cell fraction (not recorded which). Every receptor here comes from a male donor with ankylosing spondylitis.

The chain combines TRBV9 with TRBJ2-7; no definite D call. There are 15 residues in the CDR3. Deletions cut 3 bases from V and 0 bases from J, with 13 bases between. Germline loops: CDR1 SGDLS, CDR2 YYNGEE. The CDR3 reads CASSERPQSSYEQYF. As DNA, the CDR3 is TGTGCCAGCAGCGAACGGCCGCAGAGCTCCTACGAGCAGTACTTC.

This chain connects TRBV18 to TRBJ2-1; 8 bases map to TRBD1. Germline CDR1 is KGHSH and CDR2 is LQKENI. This CDR3 has 15 residues. Losses at the gene ends were 2 bases for V and 1 base for J; bases not matched to a gene: 1. CDR3 region: CASSPWTGSYNEQFF. As DNA, the CDR3 is TGTGCCAGCTCACCATGGACAGGGTCCTACAATGAGCAGTTCTTC.

This clonotype was observed a few times. The V and J genes are TRBV2 and TRBJ2-1; D not resolved. CDR1 is SNHLY and CDR2 is FYNNEI in the germline V gene. V lost 2 bases and J 12 bases, leaving 11 bases between the germline ends. This CDR3 has 12 amino acids. The CDR3 region is CASSEKRLRQFF. CDR3 nucleotide sequence: TGTGCCAGCAGTGAAAAGAGGCTCCGGCAGTTCTTC.

The rearrangement links TRBV10-2 to TRBJ1-2, with a possible D match to TRBD1 (6 bases). The length of the CDR3 is 12 residues. CDR1 and CDR2 (germline): WSHSY, SAAADI. Trimming stripped 6 bases from V and 8 bases from J, with 13 bases between. CDR3 sequence (DNA): TGCGCCAGCAGACGAGCCCAGGGGGGCTACACCTTC. Residues: CASRRAQGGYTF.

The rearrangement uses TRBV12-3 or TRBV12-4 and TRBJ1-6; 7 bases line up with TRBD1. J lost 7 bases, V lost 0 bases, and 12 bases had no gene match. This CDR3 contains 18 residues. CDR3 residues: CASSLAEGVGTVNSPLHF. The CDR3 DNA sequence: TGTGCCAGCAGTTTAGCGGAGGGGGTTGGGACAGTAAATTCACCCCTCCACTTT.

The J gene is TRBJ1-1, the V gene TRBV12-3 or TRBV12-4, with unresolved D. CDR3 length equals 14 residues. Between the trimmed V and J ends, which lost 3 bases and 1 base, there was a span of 9 bases. CDR3 protein: CASSLRIENTEAFF. CDR3 sequence (DNA): TGTGCCAGCAGTTTGAGGATAGAGAACACTGAAGCTTTCTTT.

CDR3 residues: CASTQRGGPDTQYF. Written as DNA, the CDR3 is TGTGCCAGCACCCAAAGGGGGGGTCCCGATACGCAGTATTTT. The chain links TRBV28 to TRBJ2-3; possibly TRBD2 for D (7 bases). Trimming pared 7 bases from V and 6 bases from J, leaving 17 bases between. This CDR3 has 14 amino acids. The germline V gene encodes CDR1 MDHEN and CDR2 SYDVKM. The full variable domain, completed using reference TRBV28 and TRBJ2-3, is DVKVTQSSRYLVKRTGEKVFLECVQDMDHENMFWYRQDPGLGLRLIYFSYDVKMKEKGDIPEGYSVSREKKERFSLILESASTNQTSMYLCASTQRGGPDTQYFGPGTRLTVL.

The chain is built from TRBV5-1 and TRBJ2-7; 7 bases map to TRBD2. This CDR3 contains 15 residues. With V trimmed by 1 base and J by 0 bases, 4 bases remained unmatched. Germline assignment: CDR1 SGHRS and CDR2 YFSETQ. The CDR3 sequence is CASSLRPGGSYEQYF. CDR3 coding DNA: TGCGCCAGCAGCTTGCGACCGGGAGGCTCCTACGAGCAGTACTTC.

Only a few counts were recorded for this clonotype. The chain recombines TRBV10-3 with TRBJ1-5; D unclear. Trimming stripped 2 bases from V and 0 bases from J, with 8 bases between. This CDR3 contains 15 residues. In germline, CDR1 is ENHRY, CDR2 SYGVKD. CDR3 residues: CAISEAAYSNQPQHF. The DNA of the CDR3 is TGTGCCATCAGTGAGGCAGCGTATAGCAATCAGCCCCAGCATTTT.